The TCR beta chain described here comes from a study of T cell clonality in common variable immunodeficiency. CDR1 and CDR2 from the germline V gene are LNHDA and SQIVND (reference sequence). The V segment lost 1 base and the J segment 4 bases; nucleotides outside the gene matches: 9. CDR3 length: 19 amino acids. The protocol was immunoSEQ multiplex PCR, while the TCRdb copy is restricted to in-frame clones and leaves out a portion. This record lists 15,000 to 25,000 clones, none seen once only, and the top ten clones contain around 25%. This clone appeared a few times. Its antigen remains unknown. The read is 3 residues too short to cover the CDR3 end, so that end is filled in from the germline J gene. CVID subjects were around 15 female and some 28 male, aged about 8 to 65. Patients and controls were mostly of Caucasian heritage. CVID subjects were neither ill nor on immunomodulatory or immunosuppressive medication at sampling.

General observations from the study: TCRbeta clonality was increased in CVID versus healthy controls. Reportedly, TCR beta sequences from common variable immunodeficiency showed fewer deletions and N-nucleotide insertions.

The chain combines TRBV19 with TRBJ2-2; 13 positions agree with TRBD2. Specimen: peripheral blood mononuclear cells. The sequence was obtained from a human donor with common variable immunodeficiency. The sequenced part of the CDR3 DNA is TGTGCCAGTAGTATAGGAGGGACTAGCGGGATTTTGAGCACCGGGGAG. Encoded protein: CASSIGGTSGILSTGE. The full CDR3 is CASSIGGTSGILSTGELFF.